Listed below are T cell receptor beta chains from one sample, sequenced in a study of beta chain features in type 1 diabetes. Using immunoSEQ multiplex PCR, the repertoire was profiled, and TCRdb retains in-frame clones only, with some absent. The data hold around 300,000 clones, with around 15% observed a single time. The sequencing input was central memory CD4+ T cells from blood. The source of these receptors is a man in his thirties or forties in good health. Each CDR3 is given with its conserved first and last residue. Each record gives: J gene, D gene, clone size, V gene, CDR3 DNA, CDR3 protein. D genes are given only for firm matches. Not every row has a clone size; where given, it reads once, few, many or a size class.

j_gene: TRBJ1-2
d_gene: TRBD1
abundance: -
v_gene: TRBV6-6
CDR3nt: TGTGCCAGCAGCCCACTCGGACAGGGGAACTATGGCTACACCTTC
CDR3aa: CASSPLGQGNYGYTF

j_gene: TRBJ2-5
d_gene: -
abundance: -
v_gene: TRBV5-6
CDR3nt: TGTGCCAGCAGCTACCAACTAGCAGGCGTCCAAGAGACCCAGTACTTC
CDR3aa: CASSYQLAGVQETQYF

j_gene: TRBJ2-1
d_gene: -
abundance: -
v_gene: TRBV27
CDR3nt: TGTGCCAGCAGTTTCCTCGGGTCTGAGCAGTTCTTC
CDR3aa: CASSFLGSEQFF

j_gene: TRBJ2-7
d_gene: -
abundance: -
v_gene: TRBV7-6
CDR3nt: TGTGCCAGCAGCTTTGACACCTACGAGCAGTACTTC
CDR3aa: CASSFDTYEQYF

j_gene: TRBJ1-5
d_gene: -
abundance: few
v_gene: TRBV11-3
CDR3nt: TGTGCCAGCAGCTTAGACGGGAATAGCAATCAGCCCCAGCATTTT
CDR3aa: CASSLDGNSNQPQHF

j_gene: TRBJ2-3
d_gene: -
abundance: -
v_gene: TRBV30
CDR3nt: TGTGCCTGGAGTTTGGCGGTTGGGGATACGCAGTATTTT
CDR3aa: CAWSLAVGDTQYF

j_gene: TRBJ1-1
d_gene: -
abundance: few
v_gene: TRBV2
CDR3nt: TGTGCCAGCAAGGACAGTGTTAACACTGAAGCTTTCTTT
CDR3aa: CASKDSVNTEAFF

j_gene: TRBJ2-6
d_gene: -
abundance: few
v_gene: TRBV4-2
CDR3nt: TGTGCCAGCAGCCAAGATTCGGGGGCCAACGTCCTGACTTTC
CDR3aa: CASSQDSGANVLTF

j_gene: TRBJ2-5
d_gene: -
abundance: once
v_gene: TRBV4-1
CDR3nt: TGCGCCAGCAGCCAAGATGGGGGTGAGACCCAGTACTTC
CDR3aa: CASSQDGGETQYF

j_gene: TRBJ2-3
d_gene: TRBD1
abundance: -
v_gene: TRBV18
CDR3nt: TGTGCCAGCTCAATCGGGACAGGGGCCGTCACAGATACGCAGTATTTT
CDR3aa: CASSIGTGAVTDTQYF

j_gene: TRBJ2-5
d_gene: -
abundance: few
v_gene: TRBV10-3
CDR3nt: TGTGCCAGCAGTGAAGATCTAACAGGGAGTTGGGAGACCCAGTACTTC
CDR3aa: CASSEDLTGSWETQYF

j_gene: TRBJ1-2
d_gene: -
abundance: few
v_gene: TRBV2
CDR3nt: TGTGCCAGCAAGGGGCAGCTTCAGGGCTATGGCTACACCTTC
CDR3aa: CASKGQLQGYGYTF

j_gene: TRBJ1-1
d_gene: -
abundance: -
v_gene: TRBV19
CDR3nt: TGTGCCAGTGGGATTAGACCTCGTGGCACTGAAGCTTTCTTT
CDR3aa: CASGIRPRGTEAFF

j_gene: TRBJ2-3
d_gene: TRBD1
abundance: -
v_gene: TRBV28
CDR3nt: TGTGCCAGCAGTTCTACAGGGGGAGAGGGCACAGATACGCAGTATTTT
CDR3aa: CASSSTGGEGTDTQYF

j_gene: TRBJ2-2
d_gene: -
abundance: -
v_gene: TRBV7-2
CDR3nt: TGTGCCAGCAGCCCCCTTGGGACATTAGCTAGGGAGCTGTTTTTT
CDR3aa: CASSPLGTLARELFF

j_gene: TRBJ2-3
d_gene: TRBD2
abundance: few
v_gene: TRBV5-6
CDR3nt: TGTGCCAGCAGTCCTAGCGGGAGCAGTGATACGCAGTATTTT
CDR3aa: CASSPSGSSDTQYF

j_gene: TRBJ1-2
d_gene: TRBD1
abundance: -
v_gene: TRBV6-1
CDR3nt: TGTGCCAGCGGGACAGACTATGGCTACACCTTC
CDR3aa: CASGTDYGYTF

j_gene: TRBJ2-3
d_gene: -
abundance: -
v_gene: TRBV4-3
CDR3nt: TGCGCCAGCAGCCAAGATTCCTATACCGGTACGCAGTATTTT
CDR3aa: CASSQDSYTGTQYF

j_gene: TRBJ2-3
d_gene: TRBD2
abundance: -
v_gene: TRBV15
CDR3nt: TGTGCCACCAGTAGCTCGACTAGCGGGACAGATACGCAGTATTTT
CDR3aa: CATSSSTSGTDTQYF

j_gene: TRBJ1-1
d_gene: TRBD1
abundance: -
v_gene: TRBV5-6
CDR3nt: TGTGCCAGCAGCTTGGGGCAGGGGGCCCTAAACACTGAAGCTTTCTTT
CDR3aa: CASSLGQGALNTEAFF

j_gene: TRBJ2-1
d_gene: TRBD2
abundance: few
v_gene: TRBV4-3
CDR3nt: TGCGCCAGCAGCACTGGGGGGGCGGGAGGCTACAATGAGCAGTTCTTC
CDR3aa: CASSTGGAGGYNEQFF

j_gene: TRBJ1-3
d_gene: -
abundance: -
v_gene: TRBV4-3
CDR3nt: TGCGCCAGCAGCCACCAGAGAGCTAACACCATATATTTT
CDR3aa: CASSHQRANTIYF

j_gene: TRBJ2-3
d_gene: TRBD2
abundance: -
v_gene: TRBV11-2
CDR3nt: TGTGCCAGCAGCTTAGCTGGCGGGGGGGCAGATACGCAGTATTTT
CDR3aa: CASSLAGGGADTQYF

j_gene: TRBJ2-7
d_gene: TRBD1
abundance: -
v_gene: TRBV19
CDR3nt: TGTGCCAGTAGTATCCGGGACAGGGCCTCCCCCTACGAGCAGTACTTC
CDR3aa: CASSIRDRASPYEQYF

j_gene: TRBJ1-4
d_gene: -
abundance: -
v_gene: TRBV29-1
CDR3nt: TGCAGCGTCCCCGGCGCCTCTGACTCATGGGACAATGAAAAACTGTTTTTT
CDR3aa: CSVPGASDSWDNEKLFF

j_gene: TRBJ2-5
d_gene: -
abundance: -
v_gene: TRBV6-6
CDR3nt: TGTGCCAGCAGCCACCAAAATCAAGAGACCCAGTACTTC
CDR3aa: CASSHQNQETQYF

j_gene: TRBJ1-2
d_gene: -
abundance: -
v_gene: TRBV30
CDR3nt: TGTGCCTGGAGTCAGAGGGGGTGGGGTGGCTACACCTTC
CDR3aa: CAWSQRGWGGYTF

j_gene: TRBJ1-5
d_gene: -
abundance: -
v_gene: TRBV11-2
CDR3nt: TGTGCCAGCAGCTCTGGCGGGGGTAGCAATCAGCCCCAGCATTTT
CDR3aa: CASSSGGGSNQPQHF

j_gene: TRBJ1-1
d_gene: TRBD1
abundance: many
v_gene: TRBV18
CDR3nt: TGTGCCAGCTCACGCAGGGGGGCCACTGAAGCTTTCTTT
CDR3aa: CASSRRGATEAFF

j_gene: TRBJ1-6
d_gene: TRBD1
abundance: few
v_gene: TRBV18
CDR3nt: TGTGCCAGCCGACTGGGACAGCGCGATTCACCCCTCCACTTT
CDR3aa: CASRLGQRDSPLHF

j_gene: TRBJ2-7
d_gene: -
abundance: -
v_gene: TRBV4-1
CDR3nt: TGCGCCAGCAGCCAAGCGGACAGAATGGGCGAGCAGTACTTC
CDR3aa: CASSQADRMGEQYF